This is a list of T cell receptor beta chains from one sample in a study of cytotoxic CD8 clonotypes in ibrutinib-treated CLL. Measured with immunoSEQ multiplex PCR; TCRdb has only the in-frame clones, and not every one. The sample holds hundreds of thousands of clones; 60% to 75% are singletons and the top ten take approximately 15%. Sequencing was performed on PBMCs, taken after 24 months of ibrutinib treatment. The receptor source for this set is a human donor with chronic lymphocytic leukemia. CDR3s include the opening cysteine and the closing phenylalanine or tryptophan. The order of the fields is J gene, V gene, clone size, D gene, CDR3 protein, CDR3 DNA. A D gene is named only where the DNA matches it firmly. Expanded clones get a size class; other rows say once, few or many, or leave the size out.

TRBJ1-5	TRBV28	few	-	CATKQGNQPQHF	TGTGCCACCAAACAGGGCAATCAGCCCCAGCATTTT
TRBJ1-2	TRBV7-3	few	TRBD1	CASSSRQGMVDGYTF	TGTGCCAGCAGCTCACGACAGGGGATGGTGGATGGCTACACCTTC
TRBJ1-1	TRBV4-2	few	-	CASSQEGSLNTEAFF	TGTGCCAGCAGCCAAGAGGGTTCCCTGAACACTGAAGCTTTCTTT
TRBJ1-4	TRBV4-3	-	-	CASSQVVRNEKLFF	TGCGCCAGCAGCCAAGTTGTCCGGAATGAAAAACTGTTTTTT
TRBJ1-5	TRBV19	-	-	CASTLGQGSQPQHF	TGTGCCAGTACCTTAGGGCAGGGGAGTCAGCCCCAGCATTTT
TRBJ1-5	TRBV7-2	-	-	CASSLAGYSNQPQHF	TGTGCCAGCAGCTTAGCAGGGTATAGCAATCAGCCCCAGCATTTT
TRBJ1-2	TRBV29-1	few	-	CSVDQLGDGYTF	TGCAGCGTTGATCAGCTAGGGGATGGCTACACCTTC
TRBJ2-7	TRBV27	few	-	CASSFGYEQYF	TGTGCCAGCAGTTTCGGGTACGAGCAGTACTTC
TRBJ2-7	TRBV13	-	-	CASSRGSYEQYF	TGTGCCAGCAGCCGTGGGTCCTACGAGCAGTACTTC
TRBJ2-7	TRBV25-1	-	-	CASRDGNEQYF	TGTGCCAGCAGGGACGGAAACGAGCAGTACTTC
TRBJ2-1	TRBV7-8	few	-	CASSFGGPYNEQFF	TGTGCCAGCAGCTTCGGGGGGCCTTACAATGAGCAGTTCTTC
TRBJ2-7	TRBV9	-	TRBD1	CASSPGQGYEQYF	TGTGCCAGCAGTCCGGGACAGGGCTACGAGCAGTACTTC
TRBJ1-1	TRBV5-4	-	TRBD1	CASSLNAGTDTEAFF	TGTGCCAGCAGCCTCAACGCCGGGACAGACACTGAAGCTTTCTTT
TRBJ1-1	TRBV27	-	-	CASSLTWTPRNTEAFF	TGTGCCAGCAGTTTAACATGGACACCAAGGAACACTGAAGCTTTCTTT
TRBJ2-2	TRBV30	-	-	CAWRGQNTGELFF	TGTGCCTGGAGGGGACAAAACACCGGGGAGCTGTTTTTT
TRBJ2-7	TRBV15	once	-	CATSRGQEHEQYF	TGTGCCACCAGCAGAGGACAGGAACACGAGCAGTACTTC